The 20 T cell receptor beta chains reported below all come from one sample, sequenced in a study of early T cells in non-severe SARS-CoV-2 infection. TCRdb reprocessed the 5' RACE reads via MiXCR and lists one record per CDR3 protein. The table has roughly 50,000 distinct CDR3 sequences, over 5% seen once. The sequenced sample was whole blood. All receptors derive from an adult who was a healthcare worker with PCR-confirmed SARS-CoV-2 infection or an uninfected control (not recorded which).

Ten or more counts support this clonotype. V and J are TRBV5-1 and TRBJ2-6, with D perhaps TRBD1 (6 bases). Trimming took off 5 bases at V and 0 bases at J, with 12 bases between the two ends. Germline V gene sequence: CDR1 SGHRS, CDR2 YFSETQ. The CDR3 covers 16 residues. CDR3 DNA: TGCGCCAGCAGTTGGACAGAGAGCTCTGGGGCCAACGTCCTGACTTTC. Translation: CASSWTESSGANVLTF. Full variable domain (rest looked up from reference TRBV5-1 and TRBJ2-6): KAGVTQTPRYLIKTRGQQVTLSCSPISGHRSVSWYQQTPGQGLQFLFEYFSETQRNKGNFPGRFSGRQFSNSRSEMNVSTLELGDSALYLCASSWTESSGANVLTFGAGSRLTVL.

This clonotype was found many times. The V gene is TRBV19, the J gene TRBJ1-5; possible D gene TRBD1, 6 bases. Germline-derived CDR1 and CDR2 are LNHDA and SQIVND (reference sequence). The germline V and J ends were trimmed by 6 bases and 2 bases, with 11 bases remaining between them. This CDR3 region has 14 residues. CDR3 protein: CASRVAGGNQPQHF. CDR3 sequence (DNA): TGTGCCAGTAGGGTGGCAGGGGGCAATCAGCCCCAGCATTTT.

The DNA for the CDR3 is TGTGCCAGCAGCTTACTAGCGGGAGGGGACCAAGAGCAGTTCTTC. Residues: CASSLLAGGDQEQFF. The J gene is TRBJ2-1, the V gene TRBV5-6, with 13 bases that match TRBD2. Germline-derived CDR1 and CDR2 are SGHDT and YYEEEE. This CDR3 contains 15 residues. V trimming: 2 bases; J trimming: 10 bases; junction bases outside the gene matches: 6.

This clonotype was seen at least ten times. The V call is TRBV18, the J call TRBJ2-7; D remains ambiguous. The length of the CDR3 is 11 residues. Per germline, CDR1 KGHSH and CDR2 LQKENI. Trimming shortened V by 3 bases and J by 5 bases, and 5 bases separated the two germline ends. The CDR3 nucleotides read TGTGCCAGCTCACCTCTTGACGAGCAGTACTTC. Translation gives CASSPLDEQYF.

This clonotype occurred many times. CDR3 nucleotide sequence: TGTGCCAGCAGTCCAGGGCGGTATTCACCCCTCCACTTT. Its translation is CASSPGRYSPLHF. The chain employs TRBV27 and TRBJ1-6; tentative D call: TRBD1 (5 bases). The CDR3 contains 13 residues. Trimming pared 5 bases from V and 8 bases from J, leaving 10 bases between. Germline V CDR1 and CDR2: MNHEY, SMNVEV (reference sequence).

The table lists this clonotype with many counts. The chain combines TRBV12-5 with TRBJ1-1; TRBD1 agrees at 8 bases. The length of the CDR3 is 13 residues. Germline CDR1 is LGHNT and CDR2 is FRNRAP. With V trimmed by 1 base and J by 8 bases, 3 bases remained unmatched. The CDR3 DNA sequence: TGTGCTAGTGGTTTGGATACAGGGGGGGAAGCTTTCTTT. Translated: CASGLDTGGEAFF.

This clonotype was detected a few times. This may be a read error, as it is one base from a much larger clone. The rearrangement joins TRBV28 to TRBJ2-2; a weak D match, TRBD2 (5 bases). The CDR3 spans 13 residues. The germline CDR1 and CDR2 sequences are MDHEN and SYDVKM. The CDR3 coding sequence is TGTGCCAGCAGTTTATCCCCCACCGGGGAGCCGTTTTTT. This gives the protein CASSLSPTGEPFF.

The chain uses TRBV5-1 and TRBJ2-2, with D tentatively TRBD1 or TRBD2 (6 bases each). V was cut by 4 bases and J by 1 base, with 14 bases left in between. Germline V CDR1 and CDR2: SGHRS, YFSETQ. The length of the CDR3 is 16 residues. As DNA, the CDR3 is TGCGCCAGCAGCCCAAGAGGGGGGAGGAACACCGGGGAGCTGTTTTTT. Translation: CASSPRGGRNTGELFF.

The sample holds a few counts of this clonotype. CDR3 sequence: CASSFKVGTSGRTEQYF. CDR3 sequence (DNA): TGTGCCAGCAGCTTCAAAGTCGGGACTAGCGGGAGGACTGAGCAGTACTTC. The genes are TRBV7-2 and TRBJ2-7; 15 bases map to TRBD2. Germline assignment: CDR1 SGHTA and CDR2 FQGNSA. Germline trimming cut 3 bases from V and 7 bases from J; bases unmatched to any gene: 10. This CDR3 region has 17 residues.

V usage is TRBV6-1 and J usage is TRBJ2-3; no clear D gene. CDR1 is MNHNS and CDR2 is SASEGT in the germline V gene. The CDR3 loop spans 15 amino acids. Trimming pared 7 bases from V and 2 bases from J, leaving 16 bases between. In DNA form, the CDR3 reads TGTGCCAGCACTGGCGGATTGATAATCACAGATACGCAGTATTTT. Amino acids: CASTGGLIITDTQYF.

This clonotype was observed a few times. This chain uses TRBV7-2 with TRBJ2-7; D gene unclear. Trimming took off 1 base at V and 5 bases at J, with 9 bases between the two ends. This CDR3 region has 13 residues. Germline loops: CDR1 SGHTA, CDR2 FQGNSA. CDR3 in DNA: TGTGCCAGCAGCTTAGTACCCCGCCACGAGCAGTACTTC. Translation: CASSLVPRHEQYF.

CDR3 loop: CASGQYGYTF. DNA for the CDR3: TGTGCCTCCGGACAGTATGGCTACACCTTC. The chain combines TRBV30 with TRBJ1-2; D might be TRBD1 (6 bases). Germline V lookup: CDR1 GTSNPN, CDR2 SVGIG (reference sequence). The CDR3 extends over 10 amino acids. Trimming removed 7 bases at V and 5 bases at J, with 8 bases between.

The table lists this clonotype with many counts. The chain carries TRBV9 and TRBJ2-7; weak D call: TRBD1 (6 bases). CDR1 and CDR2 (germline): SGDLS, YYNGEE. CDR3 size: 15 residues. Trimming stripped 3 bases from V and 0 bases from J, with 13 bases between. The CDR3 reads CASSEGEWSSYEQYF. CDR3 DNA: TGTGCCAGCAGCGAGGGGGAGTGGAGCTCCTACGAGCAGTACTTC.

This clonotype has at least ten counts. CDR3: CSASSAASGSRETQYF. DNA of the CDR3: TGCAGTGCTAGCAGTGCGGCTAGCGGGAGTAGGGAGACCCAGTACTTC. V usage is TRBV20-1 and J usage is TRBJ2-5; 10 bases line up with TRBD2. J was trimmed by 5 bases and V by 3 bases; bases with no gene match: 12. Germline V CDR1 and CDR2: DFQATT, SNEGSKA (reference sequence). The CDR3 spans 16 residues.

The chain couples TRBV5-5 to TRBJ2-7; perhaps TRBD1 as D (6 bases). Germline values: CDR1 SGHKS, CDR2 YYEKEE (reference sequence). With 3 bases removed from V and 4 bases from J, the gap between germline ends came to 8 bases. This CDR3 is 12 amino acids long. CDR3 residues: CASSWDNYEQYF. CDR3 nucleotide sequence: TGTGCCAGCAGCTGGGACAATTACGAGCAGTACTTC.

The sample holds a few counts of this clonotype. Here the CDR3 DNA reads TGTGCCAGCAGTGAAGAAATCAATTCACCCCTCCACTTT. It codes for CASSEEINSPLHF. This chain connects TRBV2 to TRBJ1-6; D unresolved. CDR1 is SNHLY, CDR2 FYNNEI, per germline. Trimming pared 1 base from V and 7 bases from J, leaving 5 bases between. The CDR3 is 13 amino acids.

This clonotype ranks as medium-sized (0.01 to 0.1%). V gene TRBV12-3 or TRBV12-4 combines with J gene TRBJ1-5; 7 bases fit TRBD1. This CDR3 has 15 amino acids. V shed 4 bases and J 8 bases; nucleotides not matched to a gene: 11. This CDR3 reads CASSSERQGLKPQHF. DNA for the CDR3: TGTGCCAGCAGTTCCGAGAGACAGGGACTGAAGCCCCAGCATTTT.

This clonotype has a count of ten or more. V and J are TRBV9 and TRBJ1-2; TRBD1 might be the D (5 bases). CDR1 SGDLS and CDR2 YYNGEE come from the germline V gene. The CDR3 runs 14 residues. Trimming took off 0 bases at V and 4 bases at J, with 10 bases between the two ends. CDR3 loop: CASSVDWGVYGYTF. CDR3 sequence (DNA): TGTGCCAGCAGCGTAGACTGGGGCGTCTATGGCTACACCTTC. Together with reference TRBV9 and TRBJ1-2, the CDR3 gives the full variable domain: DSGVTQTPKHLITATGQRVTLRCSPRSGDLSVYWYQQSLDQGLQFLIQYYNGEERAKGNILERFSAQQFPDLHSELNLSSLELGDSALYFCASSVDWGVYGYTFGSGTRLTVV.

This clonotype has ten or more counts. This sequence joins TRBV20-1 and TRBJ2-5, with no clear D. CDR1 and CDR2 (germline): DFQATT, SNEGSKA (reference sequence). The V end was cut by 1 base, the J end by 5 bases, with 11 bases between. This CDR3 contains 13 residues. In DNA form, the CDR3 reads TGCAGTGCTAGAGCGGACCTCGTGGAGACCCAGTACTTC. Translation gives CSARADLVETQYF.

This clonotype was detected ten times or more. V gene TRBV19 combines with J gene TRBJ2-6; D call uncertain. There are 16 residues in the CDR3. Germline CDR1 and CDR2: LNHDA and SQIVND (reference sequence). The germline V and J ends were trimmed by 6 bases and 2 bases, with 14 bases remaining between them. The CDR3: CASSSPPGAGANVLTF. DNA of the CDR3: TGTGCCAGTAGCTCTCCTCCAGGAGCTGGGGCCAACGTCCTGACTTTC.